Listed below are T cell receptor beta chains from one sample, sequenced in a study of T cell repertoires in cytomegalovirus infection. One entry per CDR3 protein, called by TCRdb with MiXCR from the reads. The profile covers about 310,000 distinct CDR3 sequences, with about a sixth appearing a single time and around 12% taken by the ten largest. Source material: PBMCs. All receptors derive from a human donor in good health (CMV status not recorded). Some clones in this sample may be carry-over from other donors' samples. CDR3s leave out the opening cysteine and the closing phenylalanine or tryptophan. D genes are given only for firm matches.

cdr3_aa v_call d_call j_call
ASSLGSAGPPQH TRBV7-4 . TRBJ1-5
ASGAGRSYNSPLH TRBV12-3/TRBV12-4 . TRBJ1-6
ASSWEGNYGYT TRBV12-3/TRBV12-4 . TRBJ1-2
AISDRGGSSNQPQH TRBV10-3 TRBD1 TRBJ1-5
ASLPGGGLPETQY TRBV5-4 . TRBJ2-5
ASRTTGVNREKLF TRBV28 TRBD1 TRBJ1-4
AISESVGEGGPYGYT TRBV10-3 . TRBJ1-2
ASSPRAGGPYNEQF TRBV7-9 TRBD2 TRBJ2-1
ASSFSLLAGGPETQY TRBV12-3/TRBV12-4 TRBD2 TRBJ2-5
ASSRTSGGYGEQF TRBV2 TRBD2 TRBJ2-1
ASTSNNRELF TRBV28 . TRBJ2-2
ASSIQVTGEYEQY TRBV19 TRBD1 TRBJ2-7
ASSRSRVRVDSRNTEAF TRBV18 . TRBJ1-1
ASSLGLDRGQREQY TRBV7-8 TRBD1 TRBJ2-7
ASNPGGETQY TRBV7-2 . TRBJ2-5
ASSDSGRRTEAF TRBV2 . TRBJ1-1
ASSLKTGSYNSPLH TRBV18 . TRBJ1-6
ASSVDRGKAYEQY TRBV2 TRBD1 TRBJ2-7
ASRQMGGYNSPLH TRBV12-3/TRBV12-4 . TRBJ1-6
ASSLGQGEANVPYGYT TRBV18 TRBD1 TRBJ1-2
ASSRDGGSYEQY TRBV27 . TRBJ2-7
ASSSQAAGYRSNQPQH TRBV12-3/TRBV12-4 . TRBJ1-5
ASSSRRTARPYEQY TRBV28 . TRBJ2-7
ASSGRGGEEETQY TRBV2 TRBD1 TRBJ2-5
ASSILAGVETQY TRBV7-8 TRBD2 TRBJ2-5
ASTTYSSQPQH TRBV6-2/TRBV6-3 . TRBJ1-5
ASSPIQGDGQPQH TRBV28 . TRBJ1-5
SAAPGQGANRDQPQH TRBV20-1 TRBD1 TRBJ1-5
ASSRYKPGQGYNEQF TRBV7-2 TRBD1 TRBJ2-1
ASSLGDGRNEKLF TRBV5-1 . TRBJ1-4
ASSNLRGLAGGQETQY TRBV27 TRBD2 TRBJ2-5
ASSLRWTSGGINTDTQY TRBV11-1 TRBD2 TRBJ2-3
ASSATGVVNEQY TRBV2 TRBD1 TRBJ2-7
ASSSPGTLPYEQY TRBV2 . TRBJ2-7
ASSGTGETQY TRBV7-9 TRBD1 TRBJ2-5
ASSPPAGAEGYNEQF TRBV3-1 . TRBJ2-1
ASSLEVPDTQY TRBV5-8 . TRBJ2-3
AISEFGRGPRETQY TRBV10-3 TRBD1 TRBJ2-5
ASSSAGASGYNYGYT TRBV28 . TRBJ1-2
ASSPELAGEYEQY TRBV7-2 TRBD2 TRBJ2-7
SVVPGGGNTEAF TRBV29-1 . TRBJ1-1
ASSLDPTGGDTEAF TRBV12-3/TRBV12-4 TRBD1 TRBJ1-1
ATSGTGVPYEQY TRBV6-2/TRBV6-3 TRBD1 TRBJ2-7
ASTFIDPMGGPTEAF TRBV27 . TRBJ1-1
ASSLAGASTDTQY TRBV7-9 . TRBJ2-3
ASSQVVSNSYEQY TRBV4-1 . TRBJ2-7
ASSLATAPNTEAF TRBV7-6 . TRBJ1-1
ASSYPPLTGALESCEQY TRBV6-8 TRBD1 TRBJ2-7
ASSREGYNEQF TRBV5-4 TRBD2 TRBJ2-1